The 13 T cell receptor beta chains below all came from one sample that was sequenced in a study of cytomegalovirus exposure and HLA in healthy donors. The PCR ran on 60 Vbeta and 13 Jbeta primers. Method: immunoSEQ multiplex PCR; TCRdb's copy keeps in-frame clones and lacks some. The table lists roughly 34,000 clones, roughly 67% of them singletons. The sample taken for sequencing was PBMCs. These receptors were taken from a man between 40 and 49 years old in good health and CMV-seropositive.

This chain's CDR3 is CASSSDRNTGELFF. CDR3 nucleotide sequence: TGTGCCAGCAGTTCGGACAGAAACACCGGGGAGCTGTTTTTT. V and J are TRBV6-5 and TRBJ2-2; a possible D gene is TRBD1 (6 bases). CDR3 length equals 14 residues. Germline CDR1 and CDR2: MNHEY and SVGAGI. The ends were cut back, 4 bases at V and 2 bases at J, with 8 bases in the middle.

The chain has TRBV10-1 and TRBJ1-5, with D perhaps TRBD1 (6 bases). The CDR3 loop spans 19 amino acids. Germline V CDR1 and CDR2: WNHNN, SYGVQD (reference sequence). Trimming stripped 1 base from V and 9 bases from J, with 28 bases between. The CDR3 protein is CASSEYLSAGDGATSPQHF. The CDR3, as DNA: TGCGCCAGCAGTGAGTACCTCTCAGCAGGGGACGGGGCAACCTCGCCCCAGCATTTT.

V is TRBV6-1 and J is TRBJ1-2; weak D call: TRBD1 (5 bases). The V gene's germline CDR1 is MNHNS and CDR2 SASEGT. The CDR3 spans 14 residues. V was pared by 7 bases and J by 1 base, with 13 bases between. CDR3 sequence: CASTLTGLNYGYTF. CDR3 DNA sequence: TGTGCCAGCACGTTAACAGGCCTTAACTATGGCTACACCTTC.

The V gene is TRBV27, the J gene TRBJ2-2; no clear D. The germline V gene has CDR1 MNHEY and CDR2 SMNVEV (reference sequence). Trimming cost V 7 bases and J 1 base, with 13 bases left between them. The length of the CDR3 is 15 residues. DNA of the CDR3: TGTGCCAGCACTCTTGGGCCCAAGAACACCGGGGAGCTGTTTTTT. As protein: CASTLGPKNTGELFF.

There are a few counts of this clone. The V gene is TRBV19, the J gene TRBJ1-2; TRBD1 agrees at 9 bases. Per the germline V gene, CDR1 is LNHDA and CDR2 is SQIVND (reference sequence). This CDR3 region has 16 residues. The trim removed 3 bases at V and 8 bases at J, leaving 13 bases unmatched. The CDR3 DNA reads TGTGCCAGTAGTATCCCCTCGGGACAGGGACTTCGGGGCTACACCTTC. Residues: CASSIPSGQGLRGYTF.

The V and J genes are TRBV11-3 and TRBJ2-1; TRBD1 might be the D (6 bases). This CDR3 contains 16 residues. Germline CDR1 and CDR2: SGHNT and YENEEA. V was clipped by 0 bases and J by 0 bases, with 9 bases between them. DNA for the CDR3: TGTGCCAGCAGCTTAGAAGGACAGAGCTCCTACAATGAGCAGTTCTTC. Protein: CASSLEGQSSYNEQFF.

The chain links TRBV27 to TRBJ2-5; D not certain. TRBJ2-7 matches the DNA end more closely, so the J call is doubtful. This CDR3 spans 13 amino acids. The germline V gene has CDR1 MNHEY and CDR2 SMNVEV (reference sequence). The CDR3 reads CASRPYSSYEQYF. The CDR3 DNA reads TGTGCCAGCAGACCTTATTCCTCCTACGAGCAGTACTTC.

This clone was observed a handful of times. This chain links TRBV11-2 with TRBJ2-1, with TRBD2 matching 7 bases. The germline gives CDR1 SGHAT, CDR2 FQNNGV. The CDR3 is made up of 14 amino acids. V was clipped by 3 bases and J by 4 bases; unmatched bases: 3. CDR3 DNA sequence: TGTGCCAGCAGCTTGAGCGGGACTTACAATGAGCAGTTCTTC. Protein: CASSLSGTYNEQFF. The full variable domain, completed using reference TRBV11-2 and TRBJ2-1, is EAGVAQSPRYKIIEKRQSVAFWCNPISGHATLYWYQQILGQGPKLLIQFQNNGVVDDSQLPKDRFSAERLKGVDSTLKIQPAKLEDSAVYLCASSLSGTYNEQFFGPGTRLTVL.

This chain joins TRBV18 and TRBJ2-1, with 8 bases fitting TRBD1. Germline V gene sequence: CDR1 KGHSH, CDR2 LQKENI. V was pared by 3 bases and J by 2 bases, with 12 bases of the junction left unmatched. The CDR3 covers 18 residues. CDR3 protein: CASSPRSQGGSTYNEQFF. The DNA of the CDR3 is TGTGCCAGCTCACCGCGCTCACAGGGGGGTAGCACCTACAATGAGCAGTTCTTC.

The rearrangement joins TRBV15 to TRBJ1-2; D is perhaps TRBD1 (5 bases). In germline, CDR1 is LNHNV, CDR2 YYDKDF (reference sequence). The CDR3 runs 12 residues. V was trimmed by 1 base and J by 12 bases, leaving 12 bases between them. The CDR3 spells CATSRGEVGHTF. CDR3 DNA sequence: TGTGCCACCAGCAGAGGGGAGGTGGGGCACACCTTC. The variable domain in full, with the rest retrieved from reference TRBV15 and TRBJ1-2, is DAMVIQNPRYQVTQFGKPVTLSCSQTLNHNVMYWYQQKSSQAPKLLFHYYDKDFNNEADTPDNFQSRRPNTSFCFLDIRSPGLGDTAMYLCATSRGEVGHTFGSGTRLTVV.

This clone was observed a single time. The chain carries TRBV7-2 and TRBJ1-4, with TRBD1 identical over 9 bases. In germline, CDR1 is SGHTA, CDR2 FQGNSA. CDR3 length equals 14 residues. Unmatched junction bases numbered 3, after V lost 4 bases and J lost 6 bases. The CDR3 coding sequence is TGTGCCAGCAGCTCTCGACAGGGGGATGAAAAACTGTTTTTT. Translating it yields CASSSRQGDEKLFF. The full variable domain, in which reference TRBV7-2 and TRBJ1-4 provide the parts outside the CDR3, is GAGVSQSPSNKVTEKGKDVELRCDPISGHTALYWYRQSLGQGLEFLIYFQGNSAPDKSGLPSDRFSAERTGGSVSTLTIQRTQQEDSAVYLCASSSRQGDEKLFFGSGTQLSVL.

This clone was observed a few times. The chain uses TRBV19 and TRBJ1-5, with unresolved D. Deletions cut 3 bases from V and 9 bases from J, with 9 bases between. The CDR3 has 12 amino acids. Germline-derived CDR1 and CDR2 are LNHDA and SQIVND (reference sequence). The CDR3: CASSIMGGPQHF. The CDR3, as DNA: TGTGCCAGTAGTATCATGGGAGGGCCCCAGCATTTT.

This clone came up a few times. The V gene is TRBV29-1, the J gene TRBJ1-5; tentatively, D is TRBD1 (5 bases). CDR1 is SQVTM and CDR2 is ANQGSEA in the germline V gene. The germline V and J ends were trimmed by 7 bases and 7 bases, with 26 bases remaining between them. The CDR3 contains 16 residues. The CDR3 region is CSAQRTRGREGQPQHF. The CDR3 DNA reads TGCAGCGCTCAAAGAACCCGAGGCAGGGAGGGGCAGCCCCAGCATTTT.